This T cell receptor (beta chain) derives from a study of T cell changes during pregnancy in multiple sclerosis. V lost 5 bases and J lost 8; bases outside the gene matches: 8. CDR3 length: 14 amino acids. Germline assignment: CDR1 SGHVS and CDR2 FNYEAQ. Only in-frame clones appear in the TCRdb table, and some are missing; sequencing was by immunoSEQ multiplex PCR. The sample carries 70,000 to 100,000 clones, 90% to 95% recorded once. This receptor was identified in a female donor with multiple sclerosis, enrolled in a pregnancy study. The sample was peripheral blood, taken in the first trimester of pregnancy. The V and J genes are TRBV7-6 and TRBJ2-1; 8 bases line up with TRBD2. In nucleotides, the CDR3 is TGTGCCAGCAGCCCGGGGGGGCCAGGCTATGAGCAGTTCTTC. Its translation: CASSPGGPGYEQFF.